The 24 T cell receptor beta chains presented below share a single source sample, sequenced in a study of PD-L1 blockade in urothelial cancer. Data came from immunoSEQ multiplex PCR; TCRdb stores just in-frame clones and leaves some out. The sample has about 80,000 clones; around 87% are singletons. The sample was PBMCs, taken around atezolizumab (anti-PD-L1) treatment. Receptor source: a woman aged 70-85 years with urothelial cancer.

V usage is TRBV11-2 and J usage is TRBJ2-1; 7 bases fit TRBD2. CDR1 SGHAT and CDR2 FQNNGV come from the germline V gene. CDR3 length: 16 residues. V dropped 6 bases and J dropped 8; count of bases not matched to a gene: 16. The CDR3 nucleotides are TGTGCCAGCAGTCCAAATCCCGGGACTACCTTGGATGAGCAGTTCTTC. This sequence encodes CASSPNPGTTLDEQFF.

In DNA, the CDR3 is TGCGCCAGCAGCCCCCCCGGGACAGGGACCTACGAGCAGTACTTC. It encodes CASSPPGTGTYEQYF. This chain connects TRBV5-1 to TRBJ2-7; 9 bases fit TRBD1. Trimming at V came to 4 bases and at J to 2 bases, leaving 7 bases not matched to a gene. The CDR3 has 15 residues. The germline V gene encodes CDR1 SGHRS and CDR2 YFSETQ. Full variable domain (remainder filled in from reference TRBV5-1 and TRBJ2-7): KAGVTQTPRYLIKTRGQQVTLSCSPISGHRSVSWYQQTPGQGLQFLFEYFSETQRNKGNFPGRFSGRQFSNSRSEMNVSTLELGDSALYLCASSPPGTGTYEQYFGPGTRLTVT.

The chain combines TRBV2 with TRBJ2-3; 9 nucleotides align to TRBD1. The CDR3 runs to 15 residues. Germline V CDR1 and CDR2: SNHLY, FYNNEI. The J segment lost 1 base and the V segment lost 6 bases, leaving 5 bases of the junction unmatched. The CDR3 region is CASRRTGAGTDTQYF. CDR3 sequence (DNA): TGTGCCAGCAGGCGGACAGGGGCCGGCACAGATACGCAGTATTTT.

The table lists this clone with a few counts. V is TRBV5-1 and J is TRBJ2-7, with 8 bases that match TRBD1. Germline loops: CDR1 SGHRS, CDR2 YFSETQ. This CDR3 is built from 14 residues. V trimming: 4 bases; J trimming: 4 bases; junction bases outside the gene matches: 7. The CDR3 DNA follows: TGCGCCAGCAGCAAGACAGGGGATGGGTACGAGCAGTACTTC. Translation gives CASSKTGDGYEQYF.

V usage is TRBV7-9 and J usage is TRBJ2-1; 16 bases map to TRBD2. V lost 5 bases and J lost 2; bases outside the gene matches: 6. The CDR3 sequence is 18 residues long. Germline values: CDR1 SEHNR, CDR2 FQNEAQ (reference sequence). The CDR3 sequence: CASSPGLAGGPAYNEQFF. CDR3 DNA sequence: TGTGCCAGCAGCCCGGGACTAGCGGGAGGGCCGGCCTACAATGAGCAGTTCTTC. Together with reference TRBV7-9 and TRBJ2-1, the CDR3 gives the full variable domain: DTGVSQNPRHKITKRGQNVTFRCDPISEHNRLYWYRQTLGQGPEFLTYFQNEAQLEKSRLLSDRFSAERPKGSFSTLEIQRTEQGDSAMYLCASSPGLAGGPAYNEQFFGPGTRLTVL.

This rearrangement joins TRBV7-3 to TRBJ2-2, with TRBD1 identical over 10 bases. The V and J ends lost 3 bases and 6 bases, in that order; junction bases with no gene match: 1. Germline values: CDR1 SGHTA, CDR2 FQGTGA. CDR3 length: 14 residues. CDR3 in DNA: TGTGCCAGCAGCTTCGGGACAGGGGCCGGGGAGCTGTTTTTT. Translation gives CASSFGTGAGELFF.

This chain joins TRBV5-1 and TRBJ2-1, with D possibly matching TRBD2 (6 bases). Trimming took 0 bases from V and 7 from J, leaving 20 bases between them. Looked up from germline, CDR1 is SGHRS and CDR2 is YFSETQ. CDR3 length: 17 amino acids. The CDR3 DNA reads TGCGCCAGCAGCTTGGGGGCCGGGGGATTCTACTGGAATGAGCAGTTCTTC. This gives the protein CASSLGAGGFYWNEQFF.

The V gene is TRBV18, the J gene TRBJ2-5; the D gene is possibly TRBD1 (5 bases). This CDR3 is built from 12 residues. Germline CDR1 reads KGHSH; CDR2 reads LQKENI. V lost 2 bases and J 4 bases, leaving 5 bases between the germline ends. The CDR3 region is CASSPGAETQYF. CDR3 in DNA: TGTGCCAGCTCACCAGGGGCAGAGACCCAGTACTTC. Together with reference TRBV18 and TRBJ2-5, the CDR3 gives the full variable domain: NAGVMQNPRHLVRRRGQEARLRCSPMKGHSHVYWYRQLPEEGLKFMVYLQKENIIDESGMPKERFSAEFPKEGPSILRIQQVVRGDSAAYFCASSPGAETQYFGPGTRLLVL.

The V gene is TRBV7-2, the J gene TRBJ1-6; the match to TRBD1 covers 7 bases. Trimming cost V 2 bases and J 3 bases; bases outside gene matches: 7. The length of the CDR3 is 17 residues. Per the germline V gene, CDR1 is SGHTA and CDR2 is FQGNSA. CDR3 region: CASSLYVTGLYNSPLHF. CDR3 DNA: TGTGCCAGCAGCTTATACGTGACAGGGCTCTATAATTCACCCCTCCACTTT.

The CDR3 nucleotides read TGTGCCAGCACAGGGCCCAATCAGCCCCAGCATTTT. Its translation: CASTGPNQPQHF. The chain couples TRBV28 to TRBJ1-5; a possible D gene is TRBD1 (5 bases). The CDR3 contains 12 residues. V shed 7 bases and J shed 3 bases, with 7 bases lying between them. Germline CDR1 is MDHEN and CDR2 is SYDVKM.

V usage is TRBV11-2 and J usage is TRBJ2-5; 7 nucleotides align to TRBD2. This CDR3 is built from 16 residues. CDR1 SGHAT and CDR2 FQNNGV come from the germline V gene. J gave up 1 base and V 3 bases, and 8 bases lay outside the gene matches. The CDR3 DNA follows: TGTGCCAGCAGCTTGGGGGTAGCGGGCCTCCAAGAGACCCAGTACTTC. Protein: CASSLGVAGLQETQYF.

The chain joins TRBV5-4 to TRBJ2-5; 12 bases align to TRBD2. V shed 2 bases, J shed 2 bases, and the junction held 1 base outside the gene matches. CDR3 length: 15 amino acids. Germline loops: CDR1 SGHNT, CDR2 YYREEE (reference sequence). CDR3 sequence reads: CASSFGLAGQETQYF. DNA of the CDR3: TGTGCCAGCAGCTTTGGACTAGCGGGGCAAGAGACCCAGTACTTC.

This clone appeared a single time. CDR3 DNA sequence: TGTGCCACATTAGCGGGGGGCTCCTACAATGAGCAGTTCTTC. Protein product: CATLAGGSYNEQFF. This chain uses TRBV6-1 with TRBJ2-1, with TRBD2 identical over 10 bases. From germline, CDR1 is MNHNS and CDR2 SASEGT. CDR3 length: 14 residues. V gave up 10 bases and J gave up 0 bases; unmatched junction bases: 3.

The chain carries TRBV4-3 and TRBJ2-7, with TRBD1 matching over 9 bases. This CDR3 spans 14 amino acids. The trim removed 3 bases at V and 7 bases at J, leaving 7 bases unmatched. Per the germline V gene, CDR1 is LGHNA and CDR2 is YSLEER. CDR3 residues: CASSQGQGWGEQYF. The CDR3 DNA reads TGCGCCAGCAGCCAGGGACAGGGCTGGGGGGAGCAGTACTTC.

The rearrangement uses TRBV6-1 and TRBJ2-6; D possibly corresponds to TRBD2 (6 bases). There are 15 residues in the CDR3. Germline assignment: CDR1 MNHNS and CDR2 SASEGT. Trimming shortened V by 6 bases and J by 2 bases, and 11 bases separated the two germline ends. The CDR3 region is CASRPASAGANVLTF. DNA of the CDR3: TGTGCCAGCAGACCGGCTAGCGCTGGGGCCAACGTCCTGACTTTC.

The rearrangement links TRBV10-2 to TRBJ1-3; the D gene is possibly TRBD1 (6 bases). Trimming removed 6 bases from V and 0 bases from J, with 12 bases in between. The CDR3 loop spans 15 amino acids. The germline V gene encodes CDR1 WSHSY and CDR2 SAAADI. CDR3 sequence (DNA): TGCGCCAGCAGAGCTGGACAGAGCTCTGGAAACACCATATATTTT. Translated, it gives CASRAGQSSGNTIYF.

This clone appeared a single time. The rearrangement links TRBV10-2 to TRBJ2-1, with a weak D call TRBD2 (7 bases). From germline, CDR1 is WSHSY and CDR2 SAAADI. Deletions cut 7 bases from V and 7 bases from J, with 14 bases between. The CDR3 length is 13 residues. The CDR3 loop reads CASMWGGRNEQFF. The CDR3 DNA is TGCGCCAGCATGTGGGGGGGCCGGAATGAGCAGTTCTTC.

The V gene is TRBV30, the J gene TRBJ2-3; 8 bases map to TRBD2. The CDR3 totals 18 residues. V dropped 0 bases and J dropped 0; count of bases not matched to a gene: 11. CDR1 is GTSNPN, CDR2 SVGIG, per germline (reference sequence). The CDR3 here is CAWSVYIRRGVSTDTQYF. In DNA form, the CDR3 reads TGTGCCTGGAGTGTATATATCAGGCGGGGGGTTAGCACAGATACGCAGTATTTT. The full variable domain, in which reference TRBV30 and TRBJ2-3 provide the parts outside the CDR3, is SQTIHQWPATLVQPVGSPLSLECTVEGTSNPNLYWYRQAAGRGLQLLFYSVGIGQISSEVPQNLSASRPQDRQFILSSKKLLLSDSGFYLCAWSVYIRRGVSTDTQYFGPGTRLTVL.

The V and J genes are TRBV7-9 and TRBJ2-2; the D gene is possibly TRBD1 (6 bases). Germline loops: CDR1 SEHNR, CDR2 FQNEAQ (reference sequence). Trimming pared 5 bases from V and 2 bases from J, leaving 18 bases between. This CDR3 spans 17 amino acids. The CDR3 nucleotides are TGTGCCAGCAGCCAGGAGGACAGATACTCTAACACCGGGGAGCTGTTTTTT. It specifies CASSQEDRYSNTGELFF.

The chain employs TRBV5-1 and TRBJ1-3; 8 positions agree with TRBD1. The trim removed 0 bases at V and 0 bases at J, leaving 8 bases unmatched. CDR3 length: 18 residues. Per the germline V gene, CDR1 is SGHRS and CDR2 is YFSETQ. The CDR3 coding sequence is TGCGCCAGCAGCTTGGACAGGGGGGTCAGGAGCTCTGGAAACACCATATATTTT. This gives the protein CASSLDRGVRSSGNTIYF.

This chain uses TRBV30 with TRBJ2-7, with 8 bases lining up with TRBD1. Trimming removed 8 bases from V and 4 bases from J; junction bases left unmatched: 10. CDR3 length equals 13 residues. Germline-derived CDR1 and CDR2 are GTSNPN and SVGIG (reference sequence). CDR3 nucleotide sequence: TGTGCCGGACAGGGACCCTACTCTTACGAGCAGTACTTC. Amino acids: CAGQGPYSYEQYF.

V is TRBV6-6 and J is TRBJ2-7; 9 nucleotides align to TRBD1. The CDR3 totals 14 residues. Germline CDR1 and CDR2: MNHNY and SVGAGI (reference sequence). The junction had 4 bases not matched to a gene; V was cut back by 5 bases and J by 2 bases. The CDR3 nucleotides are TGTGCCAGCAGTCGGGACAGGGTCACCTACGAGCAGTACTTC. This translates into CASSRDRVTYEQYF.

The genes are TRBV7-3 and TRBJ2-3, with 13 bases fitting TRBD2. CDR3 length: 18 amino acids. Per the germline V gene, CDR1 is SGHTA and CDR2 is FQGTGA. The V segment lost 5 bases and the J segment 1 base; nucleotides outside the gene matches: 9. The CDR3 loop reads CASSPTSGRFGGTDTQYF. In DNA, the CDR3 is TGTGCCAGCAGCCCGACTAGCGGGAGGTTTGGGGGCACAGATACGCAGTATTTT.

This sequence joins TRBV5-4 and TRBJ1-2; 10 nucleotides agree with TRBD1. Germline CDR1 SGHNT, CDR2 YYREEE (reference sequence). J gave up 8 bases and V 4 bases, and 8 bases lay outside the gene matches. The CDR3 has 14 amino acids. The CDR3 bases are TGTGCCAGCAGCCCACCGGGACAGGGGAGAGGCTACACCTTC. As protein: CASSPPGQGRGYTF. The entire variable domain, with the rest obtained from reference TRBV5-4 and TRBJ1-2, is as follows: ETGVTQSPTHLIKTRGQQVTLRCSSQSGHNTVSWYQQALGQGPQFIFQYYREEENGRGNFPPRFSGLQFPNYSSELNVNALELDDSALYLCASSPPGQGRGYTFGSGTRLTVV.